This T cell receptor beta chain stems from a study of identical twins. The CDR3 loop spans 13 amino acids. V gave up 6 bases and J gave up 4 bases, with 12 bases separating them. This clonotype was seen ten or more times. The authors used template switching to add a universal primer site and gave cDNA unique molecular identifiers. TCRdb reanalysed the 5' RACE reads using MiXCR and keeps one entry per CDR3 protein. This table holds about 810,000 distinct CDR3 sequences, about 12% found once. The data were also submitted as part of a second study, on yellow fever vaccine responses in identical twins.

Sequenced: PBMCs. The sequence was obtained from a woman aged 18-29 years in good health. V and J are TRBV12-3 or TRBV12-4 and TRBJ1-2; possible D gene TRBD1, 5 bases. CDR3: CASSRDSTYGYTF. The CDR3 region has the DNA TGTGCCAGCAGCAGGGACTCGACCTATGGCTACACCTTC.